A single sample gave rise to the 31 T cell receptor beta chains below, sequenced in a study of blood T cell repertoires in COVID-19. Data came from immunoSEQ multiplex PCR; TCRdb stores just in-frame clones and leaves some out. The data show 95,000 to 150,000 clones, about 80% seen once. Sequencing used peripheral blood. Receptors originate from a human donor in a cohort sampled during active COVID-19.

The chain uses TRBV5-1 and TRBJ1-3; 9 nucleotides align to TRBD1. The CDR3 length is 15 residues. Per the germline V gene, CDR1 is SGHRS and CDR2 is YFSETQ. The V gene end was trimmed by 3 bases and the J gene end by 5 bases; junction bases not matched to a gene: 6. CDR3 nucleotides: TGCGCCAGCAGCTCTACGGGACAGGGCCGAAACACCATATATTTT. This codes for CASSSTGQGRNTIYF.

The gene calls are TRBV19 and TRBJ2-5; 10 positions agree with TRBD2. J was trimmed by 5 bases and V by 3 bases; bases with no gene match: 12. CDR1 is LNHDA, CDR2 SQIVND, per germline (reference sequence). The CDR3 loop spans 17 amino acids. CDR3 DNA sequence: TGTGCCAGTAGTATGAAGCGGGGGGGCCCTCTGCGGGAGACCCAGTACTTC. Its translation: CASSMKRGGPLRETQYF.

This clone was seen once. The V and J genes are TRBV5-1 and TRBJ2-1; maybe TRBD2 (6 bases). The V gene lost 4 bases and the J gene lost 5 bases, with 19 bases spanning the gap. CDR3 length: 16 amino acids. The germline V gene encodes CDR1 SGHRS and CDR2 YFSETQ. DNA of the CDR3: TGCGCCAGCAGCCCCTTAGGAGGGAATAAGAACAATGAGCAGTTCTTC. Translating it yields CASSPLGGNKNNEQFF.

The V call is TRBV6-2 or TRBV6-3, the J call TRBJ1-1; 8 bases line up with TRBD1. CDR3 length equals 12 residues. V lost 6 bases and J lost 11; bases outside the gene matches: 8. Germline V lookup: CDR1 MNHEY, CDR2 SVGEGT. CDR3 sequence (DNA): TGTGCCAGCAGCCCCGACAGGGGAGAGGCTTTCTTT. Translated: CASSPDRGEAFF.

This chain links TRBV27 with TRBJ2-1; TRBD2 aligns across 10 bases. Germline-derived CDR1 and CDR2 are MNHEY and SMNVEV (reference sequence). The CDR3 spans 15 residues. V shed 3 bases and J 5 bases; nucleotides not matched to a gene: 4. This CDR3 reads CASSFRTSGNNEQFF. CDR3 DNA: TGTGCCAGCAGTTTTCGGACTAGCGGAAACAATGAGCAGTTCTTC.

The chain is built from TRBV5-4 and TRBJ2-7; possibly TRBD1 for D (6 bases). Germline CDR1 SGHNT, CDR2 YYREEE (reference sequence). The CDR3 is 14 residues long. V was cut by 1 base and J by 2 bases, with 10 bases left in between. This chain's CDR3 is CASSLTGSTYEQYF. The CDR3 coding sequence is TGTGCCAGCAGCTTGACAGGGAGCACCTACGAGCAGTACTTC.

The chain recombines TRBV12-3 or TRBV12-4 with TRBJ1-1; 7 bases match TRBD1. This CDR3 has 13 residues. Trimming cost V 6 bases and J 8 bases; bases outside gene matches: 9. The chain's CDR3 is CASRQGTAIEAFF. CDR3 nucleotide sequence: TGTGCCAGCAGACAAGGGACAGCCATCGAAGCTTTCTTT.

The V gene is TRBV19, the J gene TRBJ1-6; D unresolved. The CDR3 totals 14 residues. Trimming took off 3 bases at V and 10 bases at J, with 13 bases between the two ends. The V gene's germline CDR1 is LNHDA and CDR2 SQIVND (reference sequence). The CDR3 loop reads CASSIAGLSSPLHF. CDR3 coding DNA: TGTGCCAGTAGTATTGCTGGGCTGAGCTCACCCCTCCACTTT.

The V and J genes are TRBV19 and TRBJ2-3, with 10 bases fitting TRBD1. The CDR3 length is 16 residues. Germline values: CDR1 LNHDA, CDR2 SQIVND (reference sequence). J lost 0 bases, V lost 6 bases, and 6 bases had no gene match. CDR3 sequence: CASSQGTGDSTDTQYF. The DNA for the CDR3 is TGTGCCAGTAGCCAAGGGACAGGGGATAGCACAGATACGCAGTATTTT.

This chain joins TRBV29-1 and TRBJ1-2; D is possibly TRBD1 (5 bases). Germline V gene sequence: CDR1 SQVTM, CDR2 ANQGSEA. The CDR3 is 14 amino acids. Trimming left V 5 bases short and J 2 bases short, with 15 bases between. The CDR3 reads CSVSSDSSNYGYTF. The CDR3 coding sequence is TGCAGCGTTTCTTCCGACAGCTCAAACTATGGCTACACCTTC.

Regarding this clone: The germline gene is not matched at one end of the junction; a read error may be the cause. The rearrangement links TRBV7-7 to TRBJ2-2; 12 bases fit TRBD1. CDR1 and CDR2 (germline): SSHAT, FNYEAQ (reference sequence). The length of the CDR3 is 16 residues. The chain's CDR3 is CASSPGTGGSAGELFF. The CDR3 DNA reads as TGTGCTAGCAGCCCTGGGACAGGGGGCAGTGCCGGGGAGCTGTTTTTT.

This clone was counted between two and nine times. The rearrangement links TRBV6-2 or TRBV6-3 to TRBJ1-4, with D unresolved. There are 15 residues in the CDR3. The germline gives CDR1 MNHEY, CDR2 SVGEGT. V was shortened by 3 bases and J by 7 bases, with 15 bases between the two germline ends. The CDR3 protein is CASSYLPRDGEKLFF. The DNA of the CDR3 is TGTGCCAGCAGTTATCTGCCGAGGGATGGTGAAAAACTGTTTTTT.

There are a few counts of this clone. The chain recombines TRBV7-8 with TRBJ2-1; 16 nucleotides line up with TRBD2. The germline V gene encodes CDR1 SGHVS and CDR2 FQNEAQ. The trim removed 4 bases at V and 5 bases at J, leaving 8 bases unmatched. The CDR3 runs to 18 residues. The CDR3 nucleotides read TGTGCCAGCAGCTCGGGGACTAGCGGGAGGGGAAGGGACAATGAGCAGTTCTTC. Amino acids: CASSSGTSGRGRDNEQFF.

The V call is TRBV5-1, the J call TRBJ1-2, with TRBD1 as a possible D gene (6 bases). The germline V gene has CDR1 SGHRS and CDR2 YFSETQ. This CDR3 has 14 residues. V dropped 1 base and J dropped 6 bases, with 13 bases sitting between them. The CDR3, as DNA: TGCGCCAGCAGCTTGATTCCGGCAGGGGATGGCTACACCTTC. Residues: CASSLIPAGDGYTF.

This clone was found once. The chain is built from TRBV19 and TRBJ2-3; D possibly corresponds to TRBD1 (7 bases). The CDR3 length is 14 residues. Germline CDR1 reads LNHDA; CDR2 reads SQIVND (reference sequence). Between the trimmed V and J ends, which lost 6 bases and 4 bases, there was a span of 14 bases. DNA of the CDR3: TGTGCCAGTAGGCCAGGGGGGAGTGCAGATACGCAGTATTTT. It translates to CASRPGGSADTQYF.

The V call is TRBV28, the J call TRBJ2-2; TRBD1 agrees at 7 bases. The V gene end was trimmed by 3 bases and the J gene end by 4 bases; junction bases not matched to a gene: 5. Germline lookup yields CDR1 MDHEN and CDR2 SYDVKM. The length of the CDR3 is 15 residues. This CDR3 reads CASSFRGKGTGELFF. The DNA for the CDR3 is TGTGCCAGCAGTTTCAGGGGGAAGGGCACCGGGGAGCTGTTTTTT.

V is TRBV28 and J is TRBJ1-2; TRBD1 might be the D (6 bases). V lost 5 bases and J 6 bases, leaving 16 bases between the germline ends. This CDR3 has 14 amino acids. The germline gives CDR1 MDHEN, CDR2 SYDVKM. CDR3: CASSLRQAAHGYTF. In DNA, the CDR3 is TGTGCCAGCAGTCTTAGACAGGCCGCCCATGGCTACACCTTC.

V gene TRBV27 combines with J gene TRBJ2-7; 9 bases are a match to TRBD2. Germline CDR1 reads MNHEY; CDR2 reads SMNVEV (reference sequence). There are 15 residues in the CDR3. J lost 4 bases, V lost 3 bases, and 7 bases had no gene match. The CDR3 protein is CASSFSGSWGYEQYF. CDR3 DNA sequence: TGTGCCAGCAGTTTTAGCGGGAGCTGGGGATACGAGCAGTACTTC.

The chain combines TRBV7-9 with TRBJ2-7; D is uncertain. The CDR3 consists of 14 residues. The germline gives CDR1 SEHNR, CDR2 FQNEAQ (reference sequence). V lost 3 bases, J lost 4 bases, and 13 bases lay in between. CDR3 amino acids: CASSLARNEYEQYF. CDR3 sequence (DNA): TGTGCCAGCAGCTTGGCCAGGAATGAGTACGAGCAGTACTTC.

The sample holds a few counts of this clone. The V gene is TRBV7-9, the J gene TRBJ1-3, with D hard to call. Trimming cost V 1 base and J 0 bases, with 4 bases left between them. The CDR3 is 14 residues long. CDR1 SEHNR and CDR2 FQNEAQ come from the germline V gene (reference sequence). CDR3 in DNA: TGTGCCAGCAGCTTAGTCGGCTCTGGAAACACCATATATTTT. It yields the protein CASSLVGSGNTIYF.

The rearrangement uses TRBV5-4 and TRBJ1-4; a possible D gene is TRBD1 (5 bases). The CDR3 has 14 amino acids. Per the germline V gene, CDR1 is SGHNT and CDR2 is YYREEE (reference sequence). V lost 7 bases and J 2 bases, leaving 12 bases between the germline ends. CDR3 bases: TGTGCCAGCGGGCCACAGGAGACTAATGAAAAACTGTTTTTT. It yields the protein CASGPQETNEKLFF.

The genes are TRBV5-8 and TRBJ2-4; 7 nucleotides align to TRBD1. The CDR3 is 16 residues long. CDR1 and CDR2 from the germline V gene are SGHTS and YDEGEE. Trimming removed 4 bases from V and 0 bases from J; junction bases left unmatched: 7. The CDR3 protein is CASSPRTGLAKNIQYF. CDR3 DNA sequence: TGTGCCAGCAGCCCCCGGACAGGACTAGCCAAAAACATTCAGTACTTC.

This sequence joins TRBV25-1 and TRBJ1-2; the D is unclear. Trimming cost V 4 bases and J 1 base, with 13 bases left between them. The CDR3 covers 15 residues. Germline CDR1 is MGHDK and CDR2 is SYGVNS. The CDR3 DNA reads TGTGCCAGCAGTGGTTCATCAGAGGGTAACTATGGCTACACCTTC. Its protein is CASSGSSEGNYGYTF.

V and J are TRBV27 and TRBJ1-4, with D unresolved. This CDR3 is 15 amino acids long. V lost 2 bases, J lost 8 bases, and 15 bases lay in between. The germline V gene encodes CDR1 MNHEY and CDR2 SMNVEV (reference sequence). CDR3 amino acids: CASSLRLLSGEKLFF. CDR3 coding DNA: TGTGCCAGCAGTTTACGCCTCCTTTCGGGGGAAAAACTGTTTTTT.

This sequence joins TRBV7-2 and TRBJ2-1, with D perhaps TRBD2 (5 bases). Trimming left V 5 bases short and J 4 bases short, with 15 bases between. The germline CDR1 and CDR2 sequences are SGHTA and FQGNSA. This CDR3 has 15 amino acids. CDR3 amino acids: CASSQDSRLYNEQFF. CDR3 sequence (DNA): TGTGCCAGCAGCCAGGATAGCAGACTATACAATGAGCAGTTCTTC.

Worth noting for this clone: It is unclear where the CDR3 begins or ends on the DNA, so no DNA is shown, and the CDR3 is as TCRdb lists it. V usage is TRBV5-1 and J usage is TRBJ1-2; the table's D gene call, TRBD1, was not cross checked with the DNA. Germline V gives CDR1 SGHRS, CDR2 YFSETQ. The CDR3 numbers 12 amino acids, ends counted. The CDR3 region is CASSVAGGSTTF.

The V gene is TRBV3-1 (or the pseudogene TRBV3-2), the J gene TRBJ1-2; no firm D call. The ends were cut back, 5 bases at V and 7 bases at J, with 14 bases in the middle. The CDR3 totals 13 residues. The V gene's germline CDR1 is LGHDT and CDR2 YNNKEL (reference sequence). The CDR3 loop reads CASSSEGAGGYTF. The CDR3 region has the DNA TGTGCCAGCAGCTCAGAGGGCGCCGGTGGCTACACCTTC.

This chain joins TRBV7-9 and TRBJ1-2, with no clear D. The CDR3 is 14 amino acids. Trimming cost V 1 base and J 6 bases, with 12 bases left between them. CDR1 is SEHNR, CDR2 FQNEAQ, per germline (reference sequence). The DNA of the CDR3 is TGTGCCAGCAGCTTAGGGCTTCCCGGGGATGGCTACACCTTC. Encoded protein: CASSLGLPGDGYTF.

This sequence joins TRBV2 and TRBJ1-5; 11 bases align to TRBD1. The V segment lost 4 bases and the J segment 3 bases; nucleotides outside the gene matches: 2. Germline CDR1 and CDR2: SNHLY and FYNNEI. This CDR3 has 15 amino acids. DNA for the CDR3: TGTGCCAGCAGTGCCGGACAGGGGGCCAATCAGCCCCAGCATTTT. It is translated as CASSAGQGANQPQHF.

The sample holds a few counts of this clone. V is TRBV4-2 and J is TRBJ2-1, with TRBD2 identical over 16 bases. V shed 4 bases and J 8 bases; nucleotides not matched to a gene: 8. CDR1 and CDR2 from the germline V gene are LGHNA and YNFKEQ. The CDR3 covers 17 residues. The chain's CDR3 is CASSRGLAGGKSYEQFF. As DNA, the CDR3 is TGTGCCAGCAGCCGGGGACTAGCGGGGGGGAAATCATATGAGCAGTTCTTC.

The V call is TRBV7-2, the J call TRBJ1-2, with 10 bases aligning to TRBD1. Germline values: CDR1 SGHTA, CDR2 FQGNSA. Trimming removed 5 bases from V and 8 bases from J; junction bases left unmatched: 11. CDR3 length: 15 residues. The CDR3 loop reads CASSTRQGALGGYTF. The DNA of the CDR3 is TGTGCCAGCAGCACGAGACAGGGGGCCCTTGGAGGCTACACCTTC. Full variable domain (outside the CDR3, taken from reference TRBV7-2 and TRBJ1-2): GAGVSQSPSNKVTEKGKDVELRCDPISGHTALYWYRQSLGQGLEFLIYFQGNSAPDKSGLPSDRFSAERTGGSVSTLTIQRTQQEDSAVYLCASSTRQGALGGYTFGSGTRLTVV.